This T cell receptor (beta chain) was recorded in a study of Ad26.COV2.S vaccination and SARS-CoV-2 variants. Study context: Dosing was one shot or two shots 56 days apart.

For this clone: No antigen is known for it.

Trimming cost V 8 bases and J 4 bases; bases outside gene matches: 17. Germline values: CDR1 MGHRA, CDR2 YSYEKL. CDR3 length equals 17 residues. Study-wide results and limits: Total T cell responses were possibly underestimated by TCR breadth and depth analyses.

Treatment here: around 19 received Ad26.COV2.S at low or high dose, single or two shots; five or six received placebo; per-sample allocation not given. It was on day 63 after the first vaccine or placebo injection that samples were taken. Assay: immunoSEQ multiplex PCR; the TCRdb copy retains only in-frame clones and omits some. The sample has about 400,000 clones, about 80% seen once. This clonotype originated in a person aged 18-60 years who received the Ad26.COV2.S COVID-19 vaccine or a placebo. The sample was peripheral blood, taken in a trial of Ad26.COV2.S vaccine versus placebo. The V call is TRBV4-1, the J call TRBJ1-2; 9 bases map to TRBD1. CDR3 sequence reads: CASRRTGTGGVGYGYTF. The CDR3 DNA follows: TGCGCCAGCCGAAGAACGGGTACAGGGGGCGTTGGCTATGGCTACACCTTC.